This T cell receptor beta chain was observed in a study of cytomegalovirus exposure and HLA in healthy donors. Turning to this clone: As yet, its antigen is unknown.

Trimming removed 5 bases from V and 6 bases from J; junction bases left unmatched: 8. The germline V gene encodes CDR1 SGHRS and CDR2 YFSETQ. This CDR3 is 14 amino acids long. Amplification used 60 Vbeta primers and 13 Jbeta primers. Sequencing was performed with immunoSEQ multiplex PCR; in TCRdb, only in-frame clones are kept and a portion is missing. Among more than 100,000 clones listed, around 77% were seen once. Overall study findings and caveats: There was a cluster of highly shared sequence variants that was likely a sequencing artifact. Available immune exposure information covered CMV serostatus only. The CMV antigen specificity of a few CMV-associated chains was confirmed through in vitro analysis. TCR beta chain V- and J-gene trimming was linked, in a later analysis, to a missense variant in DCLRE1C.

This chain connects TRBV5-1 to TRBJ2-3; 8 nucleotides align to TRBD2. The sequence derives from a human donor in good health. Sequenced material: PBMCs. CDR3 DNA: TGCGCCAGCAGGGGTAGCGGGGCGGGCGATACGCAGTATTTT. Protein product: CASRGSGAGDTQYF.